In this sample, the clone carrying this T cell receptor beta chain turned up many times. The target antigen is unknown. The record originates from a study of T cells after yellow fever vaccination. For the study at large: The fractions with low cell numbers were processed using SMART-Seq v4 Ultra Low Input.

General study results and limits: Post-booster samples contained most primary-vaccination clones (about 95% CD4, almost 90% CD8).

TCRdb re-called the 5' RACE reads through MiXCR, storing one row per CDR3 protein. The data contain over 200,000 distinct CDR3 sequences, approximately 6.7% of them seen just once; the ten biggest clones take up about 0.95%. Per germline, CDR1 DFQATT and CDR2 SNEGSKA (reference sequence). The V end lost 2 bases, the J end lost 10 bases, and 19 bases lay between the germline ends. This CDR3 has 14 amino acids. The sequences come from CD4+ T cells sorted from PBMCs, collected on the day of the yellow fever booster vaccination. The source of this sequence is a man younger than 45 who received the YFV17D yellow fever vaccine. The J gene is TRBJ2-3, the V gene TRBV20-1; D not certain. The chain's CDR3 is CSARNRALVVAQYF. The CDR3 region has the DNA TGCAGTGCTAGAAACCGCGCTCTAGTAGTGGCGCAGTATTTT.